This is a list of T cell receptor beta chains from one sample in a study of shared clonotypes between healthy human individuals. The assay was immunoSEQ multiplex PCR, and TCRdb's table has in-frame clones only and misses some. The sample shows some 1 million clones, more than 60% of them seen only once. The sequenced sample was memory CD4+ T cells sorted from blood. The source of these receptors is a man between 18 and 29 years old in good health. CDR3s leave out the opening cysteine and the closing phenylalanine or tryptophan.

v_call	cdr3_aa
TRBV7-9	ASSLESMNTEAF
TRBV4-1	ASSHEGSISTEAF
TRBV30	AWSPGATDTQY
TRBV7-2	ASSSRTSGTYEQY
TRBV19	ASSGPGQGTHEQY
TRBV6-5	ASSTRDTAYGYT
TRBV11-2	ASSLSTNQPQH
TRBV6-1	ASSDRDRETQY
TRBV10-3	AIRAVTFSDSYEQY
TRBV4-2	ASSPSPRYEQY